This TCR beta chain appears in the sequencing data of a study of shared clonotypes between healthy human individuals. From germline, CDR1 is SEHNR and CDR2 FQNEAQ (reference sequence). This CDR3 has 14 amino acids. Between the trimmed V and J ends, which lost 6 bases and 8 bases, there was a span of 17 bases. The naive CD8 subset, CD45RO-negative cells positively selected for CCR7, excluded terminally differentiated effector memory CD45RA+ cells. Profiling relied on immunoSEQ multiplex PCR, and the TCRdb table lists in-frame clones only, not all of them. There are about 2,200,000 clones in the sample; approximately 94% occur only once, and around 1.7% lies in the top ten.

The rearrangement uses TRBV7-9 and TRBJ2-1; D is unclear. Sequencing was done on a sample of naive CD8+ T cells from PBMCs. The TCR comes from a man in his late teens or twenties in good health. Some clones in this sample may be carry-over from other donors' samples. The chain's CDR3 is CASSPTSRWDEQFF. The DNA of the CDR3 is TGTGCCAGCAGTCCGACAAGCCGGTGGGATGAGCAGTTCTTC.